What follows is one TCR beta chain and its context. The antigen is undetermined. This specimen comes from a study of healthy donors' naive CD4 and CD8 T cells. Study-level information: Three donor age groups were sampled: 20-25, 40-50 and 60-70 years; half female.

Study outcomes and limitations: Roughly 13% of CD4/CD8 propensity variance appeared explained by V, J and CDR3 charge.

This CDR3 region has 14 residues. The J segment lost 6 bases and the V segment lost 3 bases, leaving 6 bases of the junction unmatched. Germline assignment: CDR1 SQVTM and CDR2 ANQGSEA. Each TCR library used roughly 510 ng of total RNA and a linear amplification protocol. MiXCR, applied by TCRdb to the reads, yields one record per CDR3 protein. The table shows about 200,000 distinct CDR3 sequences, with about 74% occurring only once. CD4+CD8-CD45RO-CD45RA+ cells were naive CD4+; CD8+CD4-CD45RA+CD27bright cells were naive CD8+. Sequencing used naive CD4+ and CD8+ T cells sorted from blood, pooled from several donors. The V and J genes are TRBV29-1 and TRBJ2-1, with 9 bases matching TRBD2. This TCR was sampled from a pool of human donors in good health; the sample pools cells from several healthy donors. The CDR3 is CSVDLSGSGNEQFF. The CDR3 bases are TGCAGCGTTGACCTTAGCGGGAGTGGCAATGAGCAGTTCTTC.